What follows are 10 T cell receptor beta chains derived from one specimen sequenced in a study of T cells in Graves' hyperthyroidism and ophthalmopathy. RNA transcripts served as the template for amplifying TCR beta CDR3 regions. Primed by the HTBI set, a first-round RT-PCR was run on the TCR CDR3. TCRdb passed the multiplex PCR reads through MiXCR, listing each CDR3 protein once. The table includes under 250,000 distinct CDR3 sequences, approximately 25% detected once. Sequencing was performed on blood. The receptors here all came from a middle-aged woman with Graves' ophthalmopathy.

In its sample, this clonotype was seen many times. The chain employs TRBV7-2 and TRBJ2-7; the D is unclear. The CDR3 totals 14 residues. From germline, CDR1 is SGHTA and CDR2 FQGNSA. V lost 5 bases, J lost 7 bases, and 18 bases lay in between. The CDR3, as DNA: TGTGCCAGCAGCCTCAACTCCTTTGGTAGGGAGCAGTACTTC. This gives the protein CASSLNSFGREQYF.

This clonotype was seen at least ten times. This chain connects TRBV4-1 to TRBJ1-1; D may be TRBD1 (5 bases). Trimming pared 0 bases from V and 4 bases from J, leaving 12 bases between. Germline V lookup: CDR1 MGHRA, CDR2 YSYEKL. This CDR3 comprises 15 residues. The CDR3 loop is CASSQEDSSGTEAFF. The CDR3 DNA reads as TGCGCCAGCAGCCAAGAAGACAGTTCGGGCACTGAAGCTTTCTTT.

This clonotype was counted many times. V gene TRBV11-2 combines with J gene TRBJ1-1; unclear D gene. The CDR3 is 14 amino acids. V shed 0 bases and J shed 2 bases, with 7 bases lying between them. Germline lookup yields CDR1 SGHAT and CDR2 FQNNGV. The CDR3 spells CASSLDWLNTEAFF. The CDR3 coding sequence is TGTGCCAGCAGCTTAGATTGGCTCAACACTGAAGCTTTCTTT.

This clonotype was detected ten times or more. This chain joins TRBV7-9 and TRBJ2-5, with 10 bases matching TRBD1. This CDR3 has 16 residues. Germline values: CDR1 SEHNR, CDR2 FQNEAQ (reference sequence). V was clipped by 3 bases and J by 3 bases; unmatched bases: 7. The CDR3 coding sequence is TGTGCCAGCAGCTTGCTACCGGGACAGGGGAAAGAGACCCAGTACTTC. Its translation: CASSLLPGQGKETQYF.

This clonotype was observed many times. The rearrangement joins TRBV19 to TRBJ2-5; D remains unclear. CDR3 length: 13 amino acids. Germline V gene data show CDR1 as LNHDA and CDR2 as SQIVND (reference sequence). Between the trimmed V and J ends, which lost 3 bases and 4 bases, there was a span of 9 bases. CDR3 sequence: CASSIRDGETQYF. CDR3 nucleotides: TGTGCCAGTAGTATTCGAGACGGAGAGACCCAGTACTTC.

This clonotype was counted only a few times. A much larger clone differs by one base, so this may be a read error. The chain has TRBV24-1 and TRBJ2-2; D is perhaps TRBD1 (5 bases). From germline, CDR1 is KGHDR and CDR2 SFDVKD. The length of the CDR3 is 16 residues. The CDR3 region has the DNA TGTGCCATCAGTGACTCCAGGGTGTGGGACACCGGGGAGCTGTTTTTT. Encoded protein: CAISDSRVWDTGELFF.

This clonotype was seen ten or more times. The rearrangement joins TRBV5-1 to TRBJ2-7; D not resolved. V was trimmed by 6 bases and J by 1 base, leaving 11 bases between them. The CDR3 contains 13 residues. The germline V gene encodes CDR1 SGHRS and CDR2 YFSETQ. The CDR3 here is CASTVGGSYEQYF. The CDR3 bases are TGCGCCAGCACGGTAGGCGGTTCCTACGAGCAGTACTTC.

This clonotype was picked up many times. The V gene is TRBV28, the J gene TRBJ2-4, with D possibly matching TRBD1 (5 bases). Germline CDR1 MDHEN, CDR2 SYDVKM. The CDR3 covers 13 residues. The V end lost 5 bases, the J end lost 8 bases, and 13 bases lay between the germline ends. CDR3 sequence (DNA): TGTGCCAGCAGTCGACAGTTGCGTGACATTCAGTACTTC. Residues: CASSRQLRDIQYF.

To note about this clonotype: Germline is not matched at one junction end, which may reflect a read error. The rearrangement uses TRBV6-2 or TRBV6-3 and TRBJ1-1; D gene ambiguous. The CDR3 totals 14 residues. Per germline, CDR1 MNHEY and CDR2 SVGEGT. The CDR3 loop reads CASSYWTVNTEASF. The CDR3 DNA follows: TGTGCCAGCAGTTACTGGACGGTGAACACTGAAGCTTCCTTT.

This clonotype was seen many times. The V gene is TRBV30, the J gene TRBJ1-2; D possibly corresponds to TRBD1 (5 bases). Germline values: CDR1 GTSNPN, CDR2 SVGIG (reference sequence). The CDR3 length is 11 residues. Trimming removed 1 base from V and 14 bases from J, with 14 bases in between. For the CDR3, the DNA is TGTGCCTGGAGTGAGGACCAGCGGGGGACCTTC. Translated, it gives CAWSEDQRGTF. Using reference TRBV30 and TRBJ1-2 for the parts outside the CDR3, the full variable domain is SQTIHQWPATLVQPVGSPLSLECTVEGTSNPNLYWYRQAAGRGLQLLFYSVGIGQISSEVPQNLSASRPQDRQFILSSKKLLLSDSGFYLCAWSEDQRGTFGSGTRLTVV.